The T cell receptor (beta chain) described here comes from a study of T-cell reconstitution after alpha-beta-depleted transplantation in children. The sample holds many counts of this clonotype. CDR3 length equals 14 residues. V lost 8 bases, J lost 8 bases, and 19 bases lay in between. Germline assignment: CDR1 SNHLY and CDR2 FYNNEI. Unique molecular identifiers were incorporated during preparation of the TCRbeta library. TCRdb redid the calling of the PCR reads with MiXCR, one entry per CDR3 protein. The table records around 450,000 distinct CDR3 sequences, around 15% of them present only once. Sequences were derived from PBMCs, mostly from graft donor cells, sampled 360 days after TCRalphabeta/CD19-depleted stem cell transplant. This sequence joins TRBV2 and TRBJ2-4; possible D gene TRBD1, 6 bases. The sequence came from a boy younger than two who had a stem cell transplant for Wiskott-Aldrich syndrome, so the T cells may come from the graft donor. CDR3 nucleotide sequence: TGTGCCAGCTCATCGCCCGACAGGCTGGACATTCAGTACTTC. Translating gives CASSSPDRLDIQYF.